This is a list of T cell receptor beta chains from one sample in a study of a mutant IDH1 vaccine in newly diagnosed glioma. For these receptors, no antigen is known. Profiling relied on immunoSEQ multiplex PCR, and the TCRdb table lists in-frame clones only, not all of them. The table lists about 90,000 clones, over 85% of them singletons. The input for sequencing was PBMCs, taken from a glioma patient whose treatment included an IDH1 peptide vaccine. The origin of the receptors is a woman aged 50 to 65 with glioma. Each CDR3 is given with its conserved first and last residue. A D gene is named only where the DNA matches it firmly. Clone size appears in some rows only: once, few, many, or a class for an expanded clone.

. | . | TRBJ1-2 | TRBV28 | TGTGCCAGCAGCTCAGACAGGCAGTATGGCTACACCTTC | CASSSDRQYGYTF
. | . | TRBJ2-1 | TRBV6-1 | TGTGCCACTTTAGAGAGAGGGTCCTACAATGAGCAGTTCTTC | CATLERGSYNEQFF
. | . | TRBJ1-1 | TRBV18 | TGTGCCAGCTCTCAAGACATGAACACTGAAGCTTTCTTT | CASSQDMNTEAFF
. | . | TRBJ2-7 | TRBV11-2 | TGTGCCAGCAGCCATGGTTCTTACGAGCAGTACTTC | CASSHGSYEQYF
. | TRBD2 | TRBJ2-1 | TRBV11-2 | TGTGCCAGCAGCTCCCGACTAGCGGGAGATAATGAGCAGTTCTTC | CASSSRLAGDNEQFF
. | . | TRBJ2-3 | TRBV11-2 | TGTGCCAGCAGCTTTCTGGTAAACCGGGATACGCAGTATTTT | CASSFLVNRDTQYF
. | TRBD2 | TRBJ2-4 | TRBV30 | TGTGCCTGCCGGACTAGCCGTATCGGCATTCAGTACTTC | CACRTSRIGIQYF
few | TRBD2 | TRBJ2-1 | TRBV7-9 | TGTGCCAGCAGCTTGGGACTAGCGGGAGGTCATGAGCAGTTCTTC | CASSLGLAGGHEQFF
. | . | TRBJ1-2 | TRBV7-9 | TGTGCCAGCAGCCGGGGGCTATCGGATGGCTACACCTTC | CASSRGLSDGYTF
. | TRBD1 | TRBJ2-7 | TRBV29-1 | TGCAGCGCCGGGACAGAATTCACATACGAGCAGTACTTC | CSAGTEFTYEQYF
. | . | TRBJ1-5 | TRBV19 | TGTGCCACCCGACCGGGGGAATATCAGCCCCAGCATTTT | CATRPGEYQPQHF
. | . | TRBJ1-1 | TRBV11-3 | TGTGCCAGCAGCTTAGGGGGGCGGGGACCAGCTTTCTTT | CASSLGGRGPAFF
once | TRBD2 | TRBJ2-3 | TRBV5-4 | TGTGCCAGCAGCTTGGGGGGACTAGGAAGCACAGATACGCAGTATTTT | CASSLGGLGSTDTQYF
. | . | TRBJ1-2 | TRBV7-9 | TGTGCCAGCAGCCATAAGGGAGACTATGGCTACACCTTC | CASSHKGDYGYTF
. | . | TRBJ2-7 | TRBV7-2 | TGTGCCAGCAGCAAACGAGAGGGAGGCTCCTACGAGCAGTACTTC | CASSKREGGSYEQYF
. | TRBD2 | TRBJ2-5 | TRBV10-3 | TGTGCCATCAGGGGGACTAGCGGTCGGGAGACCCAGTACTTC | CAIRGTSGRETQYF
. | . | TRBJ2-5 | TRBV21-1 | TGTGCCAGCTTCCCCCCCGAGCAGGCGGGCCAAGAGACCCAGTACTTC | CASFPPEQAGQETQYF
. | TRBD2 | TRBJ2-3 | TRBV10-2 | TGCGCCAGCAGTGAACCAGGACTAGCGGAGAGCACAGATACGCAGTATTTT | CASSEPGLAESTDTQYF
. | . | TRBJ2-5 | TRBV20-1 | TGCAGTGCTAGACCCCAAGAGACCCAGTACTTC | CSARPQETQYF
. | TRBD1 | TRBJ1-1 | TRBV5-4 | TGTGCCAGCAGCTCCGGGACAGGATCTTTGAACACTGAAGCTTTCTTT | CASSSGTGSLNTEAFF
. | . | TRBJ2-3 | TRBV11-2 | TGTGCCAGCAGCAAAACCCCCGGGGGCGATACGCAGTATTTT | CASSKTPGGDTQYF
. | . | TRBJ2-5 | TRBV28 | TGTGCCAGCAACCCCTTAGGAGGGCCGGGAGAGACCCAGTACTTC | CASNPLGGPGETQYF
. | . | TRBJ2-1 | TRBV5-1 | TGCGCCAGCAGCTTGAGGGGGAACAATGAGCAGTTCTTC | CASSLRGNNEQFF
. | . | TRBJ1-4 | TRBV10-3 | TGTGCCATCCAGGACAGCGTAGGGGGGGGACTGTTTTTT | CAIQDSVGGGLFF
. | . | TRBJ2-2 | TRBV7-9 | TGTGCCAGCAGCTCCACAGAGCGGCGACTGAACACCGGGGAGCTGTTTTTT | CASSSTERRLNTGELFF
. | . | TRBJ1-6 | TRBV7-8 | TGTGCCAGCAGCCTGGACACTTATAATTCACCCCTCCACTTT | CASSLDTYNSPLHF
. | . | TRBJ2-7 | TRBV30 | TGTGCCTGGAAGCGAGCGTACAACTCCTACGAGCAGTACTTC | CAWKRAYNSYEQYF
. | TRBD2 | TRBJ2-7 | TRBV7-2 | TGTGCCAGCAGATTTAGCGGGAGCCTGGAAGAGCAGTACTTC | CASRFSGSLEEQYF
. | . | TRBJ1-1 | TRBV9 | TGTGCCAGCAGCGCTGCTCCAGGGCCGAACACTGAAGCTTTCTTT | CASSAAPGPNTEAFF
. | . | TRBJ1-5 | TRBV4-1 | TGCGCCAGCAGCGCACCAGGGATTCAGCCCCAGCATTTT | CASSAPGIQPQHF
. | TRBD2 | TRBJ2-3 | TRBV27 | TGTGCCAGCAGTTTAGGGAGCGGGAGACGGCCCACAGATACGCAGTATTTT | CASSLGSGRRPTDTQYF
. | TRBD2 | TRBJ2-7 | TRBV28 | TGTGCCAGCAGTTTAGGGACTAGCGGCCTCTACGAGCAGTACTTC | CASSLGTSGLYEQYF
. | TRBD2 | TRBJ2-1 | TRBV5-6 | TGTGCCAGCAGCTTCGGCGGGAGGTCCAATGAGCAGTTCTTC | CASSFGGRSNEQFF
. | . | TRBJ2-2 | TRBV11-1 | TGTGCCAGCAGTCCCGACCGGGAAGGTTTGCTGTTTTTT | CASSPDREGLLFF
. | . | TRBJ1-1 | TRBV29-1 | TGCAGCGTTGGGTTGAACACTGAAGCTTTCTTT | CSVGLNTEAFF
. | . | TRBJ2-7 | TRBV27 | TGTGCCAGTGCGGGCCAAGGCTCCTACGAGCAGTACTTC | CASAGQGSYEQYF
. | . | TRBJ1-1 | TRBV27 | TGTGCCAGCAGCCAAAGGGTGGGAAACGGGAATTTTAGGTACGCTGAAGCTTTCTTT | CASSQRVGNGNFRYAEAFF
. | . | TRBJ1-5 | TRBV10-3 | TGTGCCACCACTGACGTCGGGGGGGACAATCAGCCCCAGCATTTT | CATTDVGGDNQPQHF
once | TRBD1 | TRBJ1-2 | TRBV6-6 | TGTGCCAGCAGTTATACGACAGGGACTAACTATGGCTACACCTTC | CASSYTTGTNYGYTF
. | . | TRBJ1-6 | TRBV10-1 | TGCGCCAGCAGTGGGAGGACTGATTCACCCCTCCACTTT | CASSGRTDSPLHF
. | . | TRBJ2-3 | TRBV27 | TGTGCCAGCAGTCCCATGCGGGGTAGCACAGATACGCAGTATTTT | CASSPMRGSTDTQYF
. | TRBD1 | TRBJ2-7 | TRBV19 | TGTGCCAGTACCACGGGACAGGCGGACGAGCAGTACTTC | CASTTGQADEQYF
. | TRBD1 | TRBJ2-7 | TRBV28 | TGTGCCAGCAGTTCTCGACAGGGATGGATGCAGTACTTC | CASSSRQGWMQYF
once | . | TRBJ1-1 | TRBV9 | TGTGCCAGCAGCGTGGCCCCGGGCAGAGAAACTGAAGCTTTCTTT | CASSVAPGRETEAFF
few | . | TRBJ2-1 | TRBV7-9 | TGTGCCAGCAGCTCCGCCGGGCGGTCGCCTGAGCAGTTCTTC | CASSSAGRSPEQFF
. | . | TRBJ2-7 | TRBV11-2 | TGTGCCAGCAGCGTGGCCGGAGGTCTGACCTACGAGCAGTACTTC | CASSVAGGLTYEQYF
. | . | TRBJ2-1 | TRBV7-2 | TGTGCCAGCAGCTTAGTGGCAGGGGTGGTAAATGAGCAGTTCTTC | CASSLVAGVVNEQFF
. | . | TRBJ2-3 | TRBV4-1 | TGCGCCAGCAGCCAAGTCGGAGTCGGCACAGATACGCAGTATTTT | CASSQVGVGTDTQYF
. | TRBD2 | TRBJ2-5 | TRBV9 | TGTGCCAGCAGCGTAGCAGAGGGGAGGGGGACCCAGTACTTC | CASSVAEGRGTQYF
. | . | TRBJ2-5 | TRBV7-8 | TGTGCCAGCAGCTACCAAGAGACCCAGTACTTC | CASSYQETQYF
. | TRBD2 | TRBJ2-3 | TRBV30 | TGTGCCGCCCCGAGTGCTAGCGGGGGGGCAGATACGCAGTATTTT | CAAPSASGGADTQYF